This record concerns one TCR beta chain sequence. Antigen specificity is unknown. This record comes from a study of PD-1 blockade in classical Hodgkin lymphoma. Only in-frame clones appear in the TCRdb table, and some are missing; sequencing was by immunoSEQ multiplex PCR. The sample holds over 70,000 clones, around 90% seen once. In every patient, relapse followed autologous stem cell transplantation, while exposure to brentuximab vedotin differed. Complete response, partial response or progressive disease constituted the best responses recorded. Findings and caveats of the study: Newly diagnosed patients had baseline TCR diversity that was reportedly lower than that of healthy donors. Prior to therapy, complete responders displayed diversity much like that of newly diagnosed patients.

The V end was cut by 2 bases, the J end by 1 base, with 8 bases between. Germline lookup yields CDR1 GTSNPN and CDR2 SVGIG (reference sequence). This CDR3 is 13 amino acids long. The chain combines TRBV30 with TRBJ1-2, with D unclear. This TCR was recovered from a human donor with classical Hodgkin lymphoma. The sample here was peripheral blood mononuclear cells (PBMCs), taken at baseline. Written as DNA, the CDR3 is TGTGCCTGGAGTCCGGGCCGTAACTATGGCTACACCTTC. It encodes CAWSPGRNYGYTF.